The 18 T cell receptor beta chains presented below share a single source sample, sequenced in a study of CD8 T cells in ankylosing spondylitis. A single record per CDR3 protein comes from TCRdb applying MiXCR to the 5' RACE reads. The data hold 250,000 or so distinct CDR3 sequences, with over 15% observed a single time. Sequencing was done on a sample of blood, either unsorted or a sorted T cell fraction (not recorded which). All receptors come from a male donor with ankylosing spondylitis or in good health (not recorded which).

The J gene is TRBJ2-7, the V gene TRBV2; unclear D gene. The CDR3 contains 11 residues. The V end lost 3 bases, the J end lost 5 bases, and 5 bases lay between the germline ends. Per the germline V gene, CDR1 is SNHLY and CDR2 is FYNNEI. This chain's CDR3 is CASSDTHEQYF. In DNA, the CDR3 is TGTGCCAGCAGTGACACCCACGAGCAGTACTTC.

This sequence joins TRBV20-1 and TRBJ1-2; D is possibly TRBD1 (6 bases). Trimming removed 4 bases from V and 7 bases from J, with 13 bases in between. The CDR3 length is 12 residues. The V gene's germline CDR1 is DFQATT and CDR2 SNEGSKA (reference sequence). DNA of the CDR3: TGCAGTGCTACCAGGGACACGACTGGCTACACCTTC. Translation gives CSATRDTTGYTF.

This clonotype occurred a few times. This chain joins TRBV20-1 and TRBJ2-7; 7 nucleotides match TRBD1. Germline values: CDR1 DFQATT, CDR2 SNEGSKA (reference sequence). This CDR3 has 18 amino acids. J lost 0 bases, V lost 1 base, and 15 bases had no gene match. CDR3 nucleotides: TGCAGTGCTAGAGCCCTCGGGACAGTTAATTGGAACTCCTACGAGCAGTACTTC. This sequence encodes CSARALGTVNWNSYEQYF.

This clonotype was seen only a few times. This sequence joins TRBV29-1 and TRBJ2-7; 15 bases agree with TRBD2. The CDR3 extends over 17 amino acids. V lost 6 bases, J lost 3 bases, and 12 bases stayed unmatched. Germline CDR1 and CDR2: SQVTM and ANQGSEA. CDR3 sequence (DNA): TGCAGCGTCCAAGAGAGGGGACTAGCGGGAGGTGGCTACGAGCAGTACTTC. Encoded protein: CSVQERGLAGGGYEQYF.

The rearrangement uses TRBV6-1 and TRBJ1-2; 8 nucleotides agree with TRBD1. This CDR3 spans 14 amino acids. The V segment lost 7 bases and the J segment 7 bases; nucleotides outside the gene matches: 11. The germline V gene encodes CDR1 MNHNS and CDR2 SASEGT. The CDR3 DNA reads TGTGCCAGCAACCCGACAGGGGAGTTTAGTGGCTACACCTTC. Translating gives CASNPTGEFSGYTF.

This clonotype appeared many times. The chain couples TRBV4-1 to TRBJ2-2, with a possible D match to TRBD2 (6 bases). Per the germline V gene, CDR1 is MGHRA and CDR2 is YSYEKL. The germline V and J ends were trimmed by 3 bases and 1 base, with 9 bases remaining between them. This CDR3 comprises 15 residues. For the CDR3, the DNA is TGCGCCAGCAGCCACGCGGGGATGAACACCGGGGAGCTGTTTTTT. This translates into CASSHAGMNTGELFF.

This clonotype has a handful of counts. The V gene is TRBV6-5, the J gene TRBJ2-1; D unclear. The CDR3 loop spans 15 amino acids. The V end was cut by 0 bases, the J end by 4 bases, with 10 bases between. The germline CDR1 and CDR2 sequences are MNHEY and SVGAGI. The chain's CDR3 is CASSYSPPQYNEQFF. For the CDR3, the DNA is TGTGCCAGCAGTTACTCGCCGCCCCAATACAATGAGCAGTTCTTC.

V usage is TRBV29-1 and J usage is TRBJ2-7; 8 bases are a match to TRBD1. The V gene's germline CDR1 is SQVTM and CDR2 ANQGSEA. J gave up 3 bases and V 7 bases, and 5 bases lay outside the gene matches. There are 12 residues in the CDR3. CDR3 loop: CSAGTGFYEQYF. CDR3 bases: TGCAGCGCCGGGACAGGTTTCTACGAGCAGTACTTC.

The rearrangement uses TRBV27 and TRBJ2-7; TRBD1 agrees at 10 bases. The junction had 4 bases not matched to a gene; V was cut back by 0 bases and J by 5 bases. The germline CDR1 and CDR2 sequences are MNHEY and SMNVEV (reference sequence). The CDR3 consists of 15 residues. In nucleotides, the CDR3 is TGTGCCAGCAGTTTATCGACAGGGGGCGTCGACGAGCAGTACTTC. Amino acids: CASSLSTGGVDEQYF.

V is TRBV19 and J is TRBJ2-3; D gene ambiguous. V lost 5 bases, J lost 3 bases, and 9 bases lay in between. The CDR3 is 13 residues long. Germline CDR1 is LNHDA and CDR2 is SQIVND (reference sequence). The CDR3 nucleotides are TGTGCCAGTAGTTACCCAGCGACAGATACGCAGTATTTT. Its translation is CASSYPATDTQYF.

The rearrangement uses TRBV10-3 and TRBJ2-7; a weak D match, TRBD1 (5 bases). Germline-derived CDR1 and CDR2 are ENHRY and SYGVKD. Trimming stripped 7 bases from V and 3 bases from J, with 28 bases between. The CDR3 is 18 residues long. The CDR3 region is CAIMLSRKDTTTYYEQYF. In nucleotides, the CDR3 is TGTGCCATCATGCTATCTAGGAAGGACACTACTACCTACTACGAGCAGTACTTC.

Many counts were recorded for this clonotype. The V call is TRBV29-1, the J call TRBJ1-2, with unresolved D. This CDR3 is 12 amino acids long. Germline CDR1 and CDR2: SQVTM and ANQGSEA. Trimming shortened V by 7 bases and J by 4 bases, and 13 bases separated the two germline ends. CDR3 amino acids: CSGTEDSYGYTF. The CDR3 region has the DNA TGCAGCGGGACGGAAGATAGCTATGGCTACACCTTC.

The chain is built from TRBV27 and TRBJ2-1; no clear D. CDR1 and CDR2 (germline): MNHEY, SMNVEV (reference sequence). V was pared by 3 bases and J by 1 base, with 7 bases between. The CDR3 totals 14 residues. The CDR3 region is CASSFYLSYNEQFF. The CDR3 DNA follows: TGTGCCAGCAGTTTTTATCTATCCTACAATGAGCAGTTCTTC.

This clonotype was counted ten times or more. This chain's CDR3 is CSVEDPPDYNEQFF. The DNA of the CDR3 is TGCAGCGTTGAAGATCCACCGGACTACAATGAGCAGTTCTTC. The rearrangement uses TRBV29-1 and TRBJ2-1; D gene unclear. The CDR3 extends over 14 amino acids. Trimming removed 0 bases from V and 3 bases from J, with 9 bases in between. Looked up from germline, CDR1 is SQVTM and CDR2 is ANQGSEA.

This clonotype was observed a few times. The rearrangement links TRBV9 to TRBJ2-5; D call uncertain. The V end was cut by 3 bases, the J end by 2 bases, with 11 bases between. CDR1 is SGDLS, CDR2 YYNGEE, per germline. The CDR3 is 14 amino acids. CDR3 sequence reads: CASSDWGTQETQYF. CDR3 DNA: TGTGCCAGCAGCGACTGGGGTACTCAAGAGACCCAGTACTTC.

This clonotype was found a few times. The chain carries TRBV5-5 and TRBJ2-1; a weak D match, TRBD2 (6 bases). Per the germline V gene, CDR1 is SGHKS and CDR2 is YYEKEE (reference sequence). This CDR3 comprises 16 residues. Trimming removed 6 bases from V and 3 bases from J, with 19 bases in between. The CDR3 DNA sequence: TGTGCCAGCACCCCGGCGGCGGGAAGTGGCTACAATGAGCAGTTCTTC. This translates into CASTPAAGSGYNEQFF.

The chain combines TRBV27 with TRBJ2-7; the D gene is possibly TRBD2 (6 bases). Trimming took 7 bases from V and 1 from J, leaving 11 bases between them. Germline values: CDR1 MNHEY, CDR2 SMNVEV (reference sequence). This CDR3 region has 13 residues. CDR3 sequence reads: CASTPRGSYEQYF. DNA for the CDR3: TGTGCCAGCACCCCCCGGGGGTCCTACGAGCAGTACTTC.

This clonotype occurred many times. This sequence joins TRBV9 and TRBJ2-3; D possibly uses TRBD1 or TRBD2 (6 bases each). Germline assignment: CDR1 SGDLS and CDR2 YYNGEE. The CDR3 extends over 15 amino acids. Trimming shortened V by 0 bases and J by 2 bases, and 10 bases separated the two germline ends. The CDR3 region is CASSVVGGNTDTQYF. CDR3 nucleotides: TGTGCCAGCAGCGTAGTAGGGGGGAACACAGATACGCAGTATTTT. Full variable domain (remainder filled in from reference TRBV9 and TRBJ2-3): DSGVTQTPKHLITATGQRVTLRCSPRSGDLSVYWYQQSLDQGLQFLIQYYNGEERAKGNILERFSAQQFPDLHSELNLSSLELGDSALYFCASSVVGGNTDTQYFGPGTRLTVL.